A selection of T cell receptor beta chains follows, all from one sample in a study of blood T cell repertoires in COVID-19. Produced via immunoSEQ multiplex PCR; TCRdb's table is partial and in-frame only. Here the sample spans roughly 140,000 clones, more than 65% being singletons. Material: peripheral blood. The receptors originated from a woman aged 50 to 65 in a cohort sampled during active or convalescent COVID-19. Both conserved end residues are part of each CDR3. D genes are given only for firm matches. Part of the rows lack a size; the others show once, few, many or a class for expanded clones.

V gene	clone size	J gene	D gene	CDR3 protein	CDR3 DNA
TRBV7-7	NA	TRBJ2-3	TRBD2	CASSERGSGTDTQYF	TGTGCTAGCAGTGAGCGGGGGTCGGGGACAGATACGCAGTATTTT
TRBV24-1	NA	TRBJ2-3	NA	CATSDLRGSADTQYF	TGTGCCACCAGTGATTTGAGGGGAAGCGCAGATACGCAGTATTTT
TRBV7-9	NA	TRBJ2-2	TRBD1	CASHPGTGYSGELFF	TGTGCCAGTCACCCCGGGACAGGGTATTCCGGGGAGCTGTTTTTT
TRBV7-2	NA	TRBJ2-3	NA	CASSLTASTDTQYF	TGTGCCAGCAGCTTAACAGCAAGCACAGATACGCAGTATTTT
TRBV11-2	NA	TRBJ2-1	TRBD2	CASSGSGGAFNEQFF	TGTGCCAGCAGCGGTAGCGGGGGGGCGTTCAATGAGCAGTTCTTC
TRBV25-1	medium-sized	TRBJ2-2	TRBD1	CASSEGTVDTGELFF	TGTGCCAGCAGTGAAGGGACAGTGGACACCGGGGAGCTGTTTTTT
TRBV5-1	NA	TRBJ2-3	TRBD1	CASSFSGGVSDF	TGCGCCAGCAGCTTCTCAGGGGGCGTGAGTGATTTT
TRBV20-1	NA	TRBJ1-5	NA	CSASPETSNQPQHF	TGCAGTGCTAGTCCAGAAACAAGCAATCAGCCCCAGCATTTT
TRBV12-3/TRBV12-4	NA	TRBJ1-1	NA	CASSFWGGTEAFF	TGTGCCAGCAGTTTTTGGGGAGGCACTGAAGCTTTCTTT
TRBV10-3	NA	TRBJ1-2	NA	CAISPQNYGYTF	TGTGCCATCAGTCCCCAGAACTATGGCTACACCTTC
TRBV6-5	NA	TRBJ1-2	TRBD1	CASSIIQGWDYGYTF	TGTGCCAGCAGTATAATACAGGGGTGGGACTATGGCTACACCTTC
TRBV6-5	once	TRBJ2-5	TRBD2	CASSSLGGTQTQYF	TGTGCCAGCAGTTCCCTCGGGGGGACGCAGACCCAGTACTTC
TRBV25-1	NA	TRBJ1-4	NA	CASSPSGLNNEKLFF	TGTGCCAGCAGCCCCTCGGGACTGAATAATGAAAAACTGTTTTTT
TRBV15	NA	TRBJ2-1	NA	CATSSGTGEYNEQFF	TGTGCCACCAGCAGTGGGACGGGGGAATACAATGAGCAGTTCTTC
TRBV29-1	NA	TRBJ1-2	NA	CSVEGTTGSYGYTF	TGCAGCGTTGAAGGTACGACAGGCAGCTATGGCTACACCTTC
TRBV6-2/TRBV6-3	NA	TRBJ2-5	TRBD2	CASSLTSGGAETQYF	TGTGCCAGCAGCTTGACTAGCGGGGGGGCAGAGACCCAGTACTTC
TRBV19	once	TRBJ1-1	TRBD1	CASITTGGVSAASAFF	TGTGCCAGTATTACGACAGGGGGCGTCTCCGCAGCTTCGGCTTTCTTT
TRBV12-5	NA	TRBJ2-7	TRBD2	CASGLSPRLAGGNEQYF	TGTGCTAGTGGTTTGTCCCCGAGACTAGCGGGGGGAAACGAGCAGTACTTC
TRBV6-5	NA	TRBJ2-3	NA	CASSLDSTGDTQYF	TGTGCCAGCAGTTTAGATTCGACTGGGGATACGCAGTATTTT
TRBV20-1	NA	TRBJ2-2	TRBD2	CSASGGGAVPGELFF	TGCAGTGCTAGTGGCGGGGGGGCAGTTCCCGGGGAGCTGTTTTTT
TRBV19	NA	TRBJ1-4	NA	CASSIGRPDEKLFF	TGTGCCAGTAGTATTGGGAGACCCGATGAAAAACTGTTTTTT
TRBV24-1	NA	TRBJ1-5	NA	CATSDPDQPQHF	TGTGCCACCAGTGATCCTGATCAGCCCCAGCATTTT
TRBV6-2/TRBV6-3	many	TRBJ2-1	TRBD2	CASSKSGGDNEQFF	TGTGCCAGCAGTAAGAGCGGGGGGGACAATGAGCAGTTCTTC
TRBV4-1	NA	TRBJ1-2	NA	CASSQVTRHLGYTF	TGCGCCAGCAGCCAAGTGACCAGGCACCTAGGCTACACCTTC
TRBV10-1	few	TRBJ1-5	TRBD1	CASNRTGGNQPQHF	TGCGCCAGCAATCGGACAGGAGGCAATCAGCCCCAGCATTTT
TRBV5-6	NA	TRBJ2-5	NA	CASSPGLEETQYF	TGTGCCAGCAGCCCCGGTCTTGAGGAGACCCAGTACTTC
TRBV5-4	NA	TRBJ2-1	NA	CASSLYTPSNEQFF	TGTGCCAGCAGCTTGTACACGCCGTCCAATGAGCAGTTCTTC
TRBV7-9	NA	TRBJ2-3	NA	CASSPPGLSTDTQYF	TGTGCCAGCAGCCCCCCTGGACTGAGCACAGATACGCAGTATTTT
TRBV27	few	TRBJ2-2	TRBD2	CASRGGHTNTGELFF	TGTGCCAGCCGGGGGGGACATACGAACACCGGGGAGCTGTTTTTT
TRBV19	NA	TRBJ2-7	TRBD1	CASSTGQGAREQYF	TGTGCCAGTAGTACCGGACAGGGGGCGCGCGAGCAGTACTTC
TRBV6-5	NA	TRBJ1-1	NA	CASSTRGRSSTEAFF	TGTGCCAGCAGTACCCGGGGTAGGTCGTCCACTGAAGCTTTCTTT
TRBV5-1	NA	TRBJ2-5	NA	CASSPVIRGLETQYF	TGCGCCAGCAGCCCGGTCATCAGGGGCCTCGAGACCCAGTACTTC
TRBV19	NA	TRBJ1-2	NA	CASSISGGNYGYTF	TGTGCCAGTAGTATATCTGGCGGCAACTATGGCTACACCTTC
TRBV5-4	NA	TRBJ2-2	TRBD1	CASSRKGDRGPGELFF	TGTGCCAGCAGCCGCAAGGGGGACAGGGGGCCCGGGGAGCTGTTTTTT
TRBV6-5	few	TRBJ1-3	NA	CASSPDGAGRNTIYF	TGTGCCAGCAGTCCCGATGGGGCGGGAAGAAACACCATATATTTT
TRBV20-1	NA	TRBJ1-2	NA	CSASSRQYGYTF	TGCAGTGCTAGTAGCAGGCAATATGGCTACACCTTC
TRBV7-9	NA	TRBJ1-1	TRBD1	CASGTGRFTEAFF	TGTGCCAGCGGGACAGGGAGGTTCACTGAAGCTTTCTTT